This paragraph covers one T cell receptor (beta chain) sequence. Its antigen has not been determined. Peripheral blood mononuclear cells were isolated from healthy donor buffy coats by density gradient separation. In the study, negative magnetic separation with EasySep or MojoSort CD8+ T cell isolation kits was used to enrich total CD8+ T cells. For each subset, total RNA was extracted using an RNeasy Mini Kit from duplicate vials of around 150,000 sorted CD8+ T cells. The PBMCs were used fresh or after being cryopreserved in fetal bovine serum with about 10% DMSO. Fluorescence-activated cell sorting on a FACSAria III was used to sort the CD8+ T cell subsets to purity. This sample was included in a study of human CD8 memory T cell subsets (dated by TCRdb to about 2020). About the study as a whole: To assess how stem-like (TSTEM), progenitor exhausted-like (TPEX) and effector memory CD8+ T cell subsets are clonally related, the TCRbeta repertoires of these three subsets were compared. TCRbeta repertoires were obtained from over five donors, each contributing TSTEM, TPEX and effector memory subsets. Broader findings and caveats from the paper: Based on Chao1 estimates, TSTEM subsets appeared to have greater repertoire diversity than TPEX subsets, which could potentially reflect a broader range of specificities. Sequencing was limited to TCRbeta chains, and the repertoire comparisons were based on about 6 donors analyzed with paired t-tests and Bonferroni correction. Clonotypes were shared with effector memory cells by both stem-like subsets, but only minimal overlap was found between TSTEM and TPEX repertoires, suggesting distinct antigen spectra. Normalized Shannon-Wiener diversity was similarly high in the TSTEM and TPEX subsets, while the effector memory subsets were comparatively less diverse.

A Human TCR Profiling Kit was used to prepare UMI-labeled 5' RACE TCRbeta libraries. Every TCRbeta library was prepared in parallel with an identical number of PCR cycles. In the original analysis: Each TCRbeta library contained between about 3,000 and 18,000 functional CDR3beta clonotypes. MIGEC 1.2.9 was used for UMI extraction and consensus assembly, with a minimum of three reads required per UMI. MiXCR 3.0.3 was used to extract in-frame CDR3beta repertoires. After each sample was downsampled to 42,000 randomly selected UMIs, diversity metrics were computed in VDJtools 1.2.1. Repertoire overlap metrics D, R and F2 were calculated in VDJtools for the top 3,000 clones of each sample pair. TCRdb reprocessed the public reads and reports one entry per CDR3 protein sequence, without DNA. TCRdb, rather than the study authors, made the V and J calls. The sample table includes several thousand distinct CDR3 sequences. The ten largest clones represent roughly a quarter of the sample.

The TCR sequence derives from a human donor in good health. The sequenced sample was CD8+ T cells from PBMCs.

The CDR3 protein: CASSLGASGENEQYF. Rearrangement joined TRBV7-9 to TRBJ2-7; TCRdb calls TRBD2, which cannot be checked without DNA. The CDR3 runs 15 residues from the cysteine to the phenylalanine. No coding sequence is recorded. Per the germline V gene (reference sequence), SEHNR is the CDR1 and FQNEAQ is the CDR2.